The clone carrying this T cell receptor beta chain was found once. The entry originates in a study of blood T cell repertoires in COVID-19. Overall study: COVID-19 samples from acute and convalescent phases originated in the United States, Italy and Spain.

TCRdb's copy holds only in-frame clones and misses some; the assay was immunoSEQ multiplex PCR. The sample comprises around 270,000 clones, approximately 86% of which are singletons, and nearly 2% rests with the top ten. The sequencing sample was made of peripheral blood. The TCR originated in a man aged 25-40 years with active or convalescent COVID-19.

The CDR3 region is CASSPPVDNSPLHF. The DNA of the CDR3 is TGTGCCAGCTCACCACCCGTTGATAATTCACCCCTCCACTTT. This chain links TRBV18 with TRBJ1-6; no reliable D call. Germline V gene data show CDR1 as KGHSH and CDR2 as LQKENI. Trimming shortened V by 0 bases and J by 5 bases, and 5 bases separated the two germline ends. The CDR3 covers 14 residues.